The clone carrying this TCR beta chain was observed a few times. What it binds is not known. The data were taken from a study of beta chain features in type 1 diabetes. cDNA synthesis used the whole RNA isolate, giving expressed TCRB sequences. Sequenced by immunoSEQ multiplex PCR; TCRdb stores in-frame clones only, minus some. The table shows about 340,000 clones, with about 13% occurring only once. Study findings and constraints: When Type 1 diabetes patients were examined, their TCRB CDR3s proved moderately but significantly shorter in all four CD4+ subsets. High TCR expression in some cells could lead to their over-representation in cDNA sequencing.

There are 13 residues in the CDR3. Trimming took 4 bases from V and 1 from J, leaving 7 bases between them. The germline V gene has CDR1 SNHLY and CDR2 FYNNEI. The J gene is TRBJ2-5, the V gene TRBV2; D ambiguous. What was sequenced was naive CD4+ T cells from blood. This receptor was taken from a woman aged 18-29 years with type 1 diabetes. The CDR3 sequence is CASSVLAQETQYF. Written as DNA, the CDR3 is TGTGCCAGCAGTGTTCTGGCCCAAGAGACCCAGTACTTC.